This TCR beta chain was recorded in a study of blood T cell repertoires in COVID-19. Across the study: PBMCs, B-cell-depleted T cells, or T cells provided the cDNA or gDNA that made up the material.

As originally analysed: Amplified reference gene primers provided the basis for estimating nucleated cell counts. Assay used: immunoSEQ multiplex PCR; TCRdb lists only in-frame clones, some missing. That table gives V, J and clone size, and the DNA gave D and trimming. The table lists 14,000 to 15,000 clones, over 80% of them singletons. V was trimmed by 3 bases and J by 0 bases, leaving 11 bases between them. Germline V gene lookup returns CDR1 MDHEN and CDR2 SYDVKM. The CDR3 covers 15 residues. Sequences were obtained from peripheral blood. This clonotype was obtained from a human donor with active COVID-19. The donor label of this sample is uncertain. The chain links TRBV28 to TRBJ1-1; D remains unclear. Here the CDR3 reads CASSFPGTMNTEAFF. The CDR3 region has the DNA TGTGCCAGCAGTTTCCCAGGCACCATGAACACTGAAGCTTTCTTT.